Following are 22 T cell receptor beta chains from one sample sequenced in a study of T cells in Graves' hyperthyroidism and ophthalmopathy. RNA transcripts gave rise to amplified TCR beta CDR3 regions. First-round RT-PCR of the TCR CDR3 relied on the HTBI primer set. TCRdb analysed the multiplex PCR reads with MiXCR anew, one entry per CDR3 protein. The sample lists around 760,000 distinct CDR3 sequences, over 35% occurring once. The sample taken for sequencing was blood. Receptors were obtained from a woman aged 40 to 49 with Graves' hyperthyroidism.

This clonotype was counted many times. The rearrangement uses TRBV29-1 and TRBJ2-7; D is undetermined. Trimming pared 2 bases from V and 2 bases from J, leaving 16 bases between. The CDR3 totals 15 residues. Germline V CDR1 and CDR2: SQVTM, ANQGSEA. The CDR3 loop is CSVERLGNTPYEQYF. The CDR3 DNA is TGCAGCGTTGAAAGGCTAGGGAATACCCCCTACGAGCAGTACTTC.

This clonotype has at least ten counts. The rearrangement links TRBV7-9 to TRBJ1-2; D uncertain. This CDR3 contains 11 residues. The germline V and J ends were trimmed by 6 bases and 8 bases, with 10 bases remaining between them. Germline V gene lookup returns CDR1 SEHNR and CDR2 FQNEAQ (reference sequence). The CDR3: CASSSEGGYTF. The CDR3 nucleotides read TGTGCCAGCAGTTCAGAGGGCGGCTACACCTTC.

This clonotype was seen a few times. The gene calls are TRBV4-3 and TRBJ2-7; possibly TRBD2 for D (5 bases). The germline gives CDR1 LGHNA, CDR2 YSLEER. The CDR3 is 14 residues long. V was clipped by 1 base and J by 4 bases, with 11 bases between them. The CDR3 DNA reads as TGCGCCAGCAGCCAAGTAGTGGCGGGTTACGAGCAGTACTTC. Amino acids: CASSQVVAGYEQYF.

V usage is TRBV4-1 and J usage is TRBJ2-5; D is uncertain. V dropped 4 bases and J dropped 1 base, with 10 bases sitting between them. The CDR3 totals 14 residues. The germline CDR1 and CDR2 sequences are MGHRA and YSYEKL. CDR3 protein: CASSRYKLQETQYF. CDR3 nucleotide sequence: TGCGCCAGCAGCCGGTACAAGCTCCAAGAGACCCAGTACTTC.

V usage is TRBV6-2 or TRBV6-3 and J usage is TRBJ1-5; no clear D gene. Trimming left V 6 bases short and J 2 bases short, with 17 bases between. The CDR3 is made up of 16 amino acids. Germline assignment: CDR1 MNHEY and CDR2 SVGEGT. The CDR3 nucleotides are TGTGCCAGCAGAACCCATTGGCCGGAGGGCAATCAGCCCCAGCATTTT. Amino acids: CASRTHWPEGNQPQHF.

The chain recombines TRBV6-7 with TRBJ2-7; the D gene is possibly TRBD1 (5 bases). TRBV6-7 belongs to the ORF category, with a function that is uncertain. V was clipped by 3 bases and J by 3 bases, with 24 bases between them. This CDR3 has 18 residues. Here the CDR3 DNA reads TGTGCCAGCAGTTATCGGATCGACGGTGACAGTTATATCTACGAGCAGTACTTC. Translation gives CASSYRIDGDSYIYEQYF.

The rearrangement joins TRBV19 to TRBJ1-2, with TRBD1 as a possible D gene (5 bases). Germline loops: CDR1 LNHDA, CDR2 SQIVND (reference sequence). The length of the CDR3 is 15 residues. V dropped 0 bases and J dropped 7 bases, with 15 bases sitting between them. CDR3 sequence (DNA): TGTGCCAGTAGTATAGAGGCAGGGCTCACCGGTGGCTACACCTTC. It is translated as CASSIEAGLTGGYTF.

This clonotype has a handful of counts. This may be a read error, as it is one base from a much larger clone. The V and J genes are TRBV5-6 and TRBJ2-5; TRBD2 matches at 7 bases. Germline CDR1 SGHDT, CDR2 YYEEEE. CDR3 length: 13 residues. After removal of 4 bases from V and 5 bases from J, the junction contained 5 bases not matched to a gene. The CDR3 DNA follows: TGTGCCAGCAGCGCCCGACTAGCCGAGACCCAGTACTTC. Its protein is CASSARLAETQYF.

This clonotype was observed a few times. This chain links TRBV4-3 with TRBJ1-4; D unresolved. Per the germline V gene, CDR1 is LGHNA and CDR2 is YSLEER. V lost 1 base to trimming and J lost 7 bases, with 16 bases between them. The CDR3 is 16 amino acids. This CDR3 reads CASSQGARVSVEKLFF. The CDR3 DNA follows: TGCGCCAGCAGCCAAGGGGCTCGGGTATCGGTTGAAAAACTGTTTTTT.

This clonotype was seen more than once but under ten times. This chain connects TRBV12-3 or TRBV12-4 to TRBJ2-7; D is uncertain. The CDR3 loop spans 13 amino acids. V was pared by 6 bases and J by 3 bases, with 12 bases between. The CDR3, as DNA: TGTGCCAGCAGCCGAAGCCACGGCTACGAGCAGTACTTC. Protein: CASSRSHGYEQYF.

This clonotype has only one observation. An end of the junction differs from the germline gene, which may be a read error. The rearrangement joins TRBV5-1 to TRBJ2-7; TRBD1 is a possible D gene (6 bases). This CDR3 spans 14 amino acids. Per the germline V gene, CDR1 is SGHRS and CDR2 is YFSETQ. CDR3 bases: TGTGCCAGCAGCTTTGGACAGACAACCTACGAGCAGTACTTC. Translated, it gives CASSFGQTTYEQYF.

The rearrangement uses TRBV19 and TRBJ1-1, with 7 positions matching TRBD1. Unmatched junction bases numbered 11, after V lost 7 bases and J lost 12 bases. CDR3 length: 12 amino acids. The germline gives CDR1 LNHDA, CDR2 SQIVND (reference sequence). The CDR3 protein is CASTETGLGSFF. The CDR3 DNA is TGTGCCAGTACCGAGACAGGGCTTGGATCTTTCTTT. Variable domain in full (rest from reference TRBV19 and TRBJ1-1): DGGITQSPKYLFRKEGQNVTLSCEQNLNHDAMYWYRQDPGQGLRLIYYSQIVNDFQKGDIAEGYSVSREKKESFPLTVTSAQKNPTAFYLCASTETGLGSFFGQGTRLTVV.

This clonotype was seen a few times. The chain is built from TRBV10-3 and TRBJ1-1; no clear D gene. Trimming took off 10 bases at V and 3 bases at J, with 30 bases between the two ends. The germline V gene encodes CDR1 ENHRY and CDR2 SYGVKD. The CDR3 runs 18 residues. The CDR3 nucleotides read TGTGCCAGCCCTCTAGGTGGAGGTGGGATGGGGTTGGACACTGAAGCTTTCTTT. Translated, it gives CASPLGGGGMGLDTEAFF.

DNA of the CDR3: TGTGCCACCAGCAGGGATCGGACTAGCGGGAGCCCCTACAATGAGCAGTTCTTC. Amino acid sequence: CATSRDRTSGSPYNEQFF. This chain connects TRBV15 to TRBJ2-1, with 13 bases lining up with TRBD2. J lost 2 bases, V lost 3 bases, and 7 bases had no gene match. There are 18 residues in the CDR3. CDR1 and CDR2 (germline): LNHNV, YYDKDF (reference sequence).

This clonotype was picked up one time. This chain connects TRBV6-1 to TRBJ2-7, with D possibly being TRBD1 (6 bases). V lost 5 bases to trimming and J lost 4 bases, with 12 bases between them. CDR3 length: 13 residues. The germline V gene encodes CDR1 MNHNS and CDR2 SASEGT. Here the CDR3 reads CASSSPDRYEQYF. CDR3 bases: TGTGCCAGCAGTAGCCCGGACAGATACGAGCAGTACTTC.

The chain carries TRBV10-3 and TRBJ1-1; D is unresolved. From germline, CDR1 is ENHRY and CDR2 SYGVKD. The V and J ends lost 4 bases and 5 bases respectively, with 11 bases between them. The CDR3 consists of 13 residues. The DNA of the CDR3 is TGTGCCATCAGTGCCCTTAGCGAAACTGAAGCTTTCTTT. It specifies CAISALSETEAFF.

This clonotype came up many times. The CDR3 bases are TGTGCCAGCAGCGACGACAGGGCTGGGGCCAACGTCCTGACTTTC. Protein sequence: CASSDDRAGANVLTF. The V and J genes are TRBV6-5 and TRBJ2-6; the match to TRBD1 covers 7 bases. V trimming: 6 bases; J trimming: 2 bases; junction bases outside the gene matches: 4. Germline assignment: CDR1 MNHEY and CDR2 SVGAGI. CDR3 length: 15 residues.

The rearrangement joins TRBV6-5 to TRBJ1-1, with D perhaps matching TRBD1 (5 bases). The germline gives CDR1 MNHEY, CDR2 SVGAGI. Trimming took 4 bases from V and 10 from J, leaving 19 bases between them. This CDR3 comprises 14 residues. The CDR3 sequence: CASSLIGTVGRAFF. The CDR3 DNA sequence: TGTGCCAGCAGTTTAATTGGGACGGTGGGGAGAGCTTTCTTT.

This chain joins TRBV3-1 and TRBJ1-1; D is unresolved. Germline CDR1 reads LGHDT; CDR2 reads YNNKEL (reference sequence). The CDR3 is 13 residues long. V lost 3 bases to trimming and J lost 4 bases, with 9 bases between them. CDR3 loop: CASSQKRITEAFF. The CDR3 DNA follows: TGTGCCAGCAGCCAGAAACGAATCACTGAAGCTTTCTTT.

The chain joins TRBV11-2 to TRBJ1-5; D might be TRBD1 (5 bases). This CDR3 region has 14 residues. Germline V lookup: CDR1 SGHAT, CDR2 FQNNGV. V was pared by 5 bases and J by 5 bases, with 13 bases between. CDR3 DNA sequence: TGTGCCAGCAGCCGACCTGGGGCCTATCAGCCCCAGCATTTT. Amino acid sequence: CASSRPGAYQPQHF.

This clonotype occurred a few times. A read error is possible here, since a much larger clone lies one base away. The CDR3 is CATTTGTGPYEQYF. CDR3 in DNA: TGTGCCACTACCACCGGGACAGGCCCCTACGAGCAGTACTTC. V usage is TRBV10-3 and J usage is TRBJ2-7; 8 nucleotides match TRBD1. Losses at the gene ends were 10 bases for V and 2 bases for J; bases not matched to a gene: 10. The CDR3 spans 14 residues. Germline CDR1 ENHRY, CDR2 SYGVKD.

At least ten counts were recorded for this clonotype. This chain links TRBV29-1 with TRBJ1-5, with unresolved D. This CDR3 spans 13 amino acids. Germline CDR1 and CDR2: SQVTM and ANQGSEA. V lost 8 bases to trimming and J lost 5 bases, with 16 bases between them. The CDR3 loop reads CSFGEDRYQPQHF. For the CDR3, the DNA is TGCAGCTTTGGGGAAGATCGGTATCAGCCCCAGCATTTT.